This T cell receptor beta chain was identified during a study of Graves' ophthalmopathy and Graves' hyperthyroidism. Background on the study: Investigators collected peripheral blood at initial diagnosis, before any treatment was given.

Deletions cut 6 bases from V and 4 bases from J, with 16 bases between. The CDR3 sequence is 14 residues long. CDR1 is SGHRS, CDR2 YFSETQ, per germline. Study-wide findings and caveats: The model flagged ophthalmopathy progression at more than 60% sensitivity and nearly 75% specificity.

The study amplified TCR beta CDR3 regions using RNA transcripts. The first-round RT-PCR employed HTBI primers together with the Qiagen OneStep RT-PCR kit. A multiplex PCR was then performed as the second round. TCRdb passed the multiplex PCR reads through MiXCR, listing each CDR3 protein once. The table records approximately 45,000 distinct CDR3 sequences, over 45% of them present only once. This clonotype was observed many times. The antigen is undetermined. CAS ≥3, NOSPECS ≥4, moderate-to-severe activity and duration under 3 months marked donors with ophthalmopathy. The receptor comes from an adult man with Graves' ophthalmopathy. Material for sequencing was peripheral blood. The chain employs TRBV5-1 and TRBJ1-1, with D unresolved. This CDR3 reads CASTEGGLGTEAFF. For the CDR3, the DNA is TGCGCCAGCACCGAGGGAGGATTGGGCACTGAAGCTTTCTTT.